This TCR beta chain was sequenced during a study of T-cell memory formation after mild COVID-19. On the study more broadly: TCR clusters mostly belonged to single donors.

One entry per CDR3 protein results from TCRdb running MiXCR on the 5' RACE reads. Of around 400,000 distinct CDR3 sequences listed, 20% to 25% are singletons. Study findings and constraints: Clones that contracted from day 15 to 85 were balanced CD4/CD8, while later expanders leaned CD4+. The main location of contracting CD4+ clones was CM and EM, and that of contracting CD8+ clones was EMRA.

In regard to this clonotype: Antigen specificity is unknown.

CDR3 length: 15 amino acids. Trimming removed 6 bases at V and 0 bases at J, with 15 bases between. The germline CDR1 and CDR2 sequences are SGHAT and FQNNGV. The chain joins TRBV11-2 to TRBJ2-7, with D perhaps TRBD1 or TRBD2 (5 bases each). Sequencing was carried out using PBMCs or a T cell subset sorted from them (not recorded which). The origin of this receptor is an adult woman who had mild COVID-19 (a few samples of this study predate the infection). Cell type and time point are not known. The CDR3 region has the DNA TGTGCCAGCAGTCACCGGTGGGGGAGCTCCTACGAGCAGTACTTC. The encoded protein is CASSHRWGSSYEQYF.